These 11 T cell receptor beta chains were all obtained from the same sample, sequenced in a study of T cell responses to AZD1222 COVID-19 vaccine. The method was immunoSEQ multiplex PCR; TCRdb's version includes in-frame clones alone and lacks a portion of them. The sample yields 30,000 to 35,000 clones, 70% to 80% seen once. The material was peripheral blood, obtained 28 days after the second AZD1222 dose. The receptor set was obtained from an adult who received the AZD1222 COVID-19 vaccine.

V and J are TRBV11-3 and TRBJ2-3, with TRBD2 matching 8 bases. The germline V gene has CDR1 SGHNT and CDR2 YENEEA. J was trimmed by 8 bases and V by 4 bases; bases with no gene match: 5. This CDR3 region has 13 residues. CDR3 DNA sequence: TGTGCCAGCAGCTGGGCGGGGGGCGCTACGCAGTATTTT. This sequence encodes CASSWAGGATQYF. Based on the CDR3 plus reference TRBV11-3 and TRBJ2-3, the full variable domain is EAGVVQSPRYKIIEKKQPVAFWCNPISGHNTLYWYLQNLGQGPELLIRYENEEAVDDSQLPKDRFSAERLKGVDSTLKIQPAELGDSAVYLCASSWAGGATQYFGPGTRLTVL.

The chain uses TRBV5-1 and TRBJ1-4, with D perhaps TRBD1 (5 bases). The V and J ends lost 1 base and 8 bases respectively, with 9 bases between them. Germline assignment: CDR1 SGHRS and CDR2 YFSETQ. CDR3 length equals 13 residues. The CDR3 nucleotides read TGCGCCAGCAGCTTGAGACAGAGAGAAAAACTGTTTTTT. Residues: CASSLRQREKLFF. Looking up the rest from reference TRBV5-1 and TRBJ1-4 gives the full variable domain: KAGVTQTPRYLIKTRGQQVTLSCSPISGHRSVSWYQQTPGQGLQFLFEYFSETQRNKGNFPGRFSGRQFSNSRSEMNVSTLELGDSALYLCASSLRQREKLFFGSGTQLSVL.

This clone was detected only once. The chain employs TRBV27 and TRBJ2-1; 11 bases map to TRBD2. The germline V gene encodes CDR1 MNHEY and CDR2 SMNVEV (reference sequence). This CDR3 comprises 17 residues. V dropped 5 bases and J dropped 6; count of bases not matched to a gene: 12. The CDR3 spells CASSLRRLAGNPNEQFF. As DNA, the CDR3 is TGTGCCAGCAGTCTACGACGACTAGCGGGGAATCCCAATGAGCAGTTCTTC.

The chain recombines TRBV7-8 with TRBJ1-3; no clear D gene. This CDR3 region has 14 residues. Trimming removed 1 base at V and 0 bases at J, with 4 bases between. Per germline, CDR1 SGHVS and CDR2 FQNEAQ. CDR3 coding DNA: TGTGCCAGCAGCTTAGGAGGCTCTGGAAACACCATATATTTT. Its translation: CASSLGGSGNTIYF.

As to this clone: At one boundary the junction diverges from the germline segment, which might be a read error. The chain links TRBV7-8 to TRBJ1-2; the D gene is possibly TRBD1 (5 bases). In germline, CDR1 is SGHVS, CDR2 FQNEAQ. The length of the CDR3 is 14 residues. CDR3 amino acids: CASSLGTANYGYTF. The CDR3 DNA follows: TGTGCCAGCAGTTTAGGGACGGCGAACTATGGCTACACCTTC.

The J gene is TRBJ1-2, the V gene TRBV7-9, with D unresolved. This CDR3 comprises 16 residues. Germline V gene data show CDR1 as SEHNR and CDR2 as FQNEAQ (reference sequence). V lost 4 bases and J 8 bases, leaving 23 bases between the germline ends. The CDR3 DNA is TGTGCCAGCAGCTCAGAGAGAGGCGGGGATCTGGTAGGCTACACCTTC. It translates to CASSSERGGDLVGYTF. The entire variable domain, with the rest obtained from reference TRBV7-9 and TRBJ1-2, is as follows: DTGVSQNPRHKITKRGQNVTFRCDPISEHNRLYWYRQTLGQGPEFLTYFQNEAQLEKSRLLSDRFSAERPKGSFSTLEIQRTEQGDSAMYLCASSSERGGDLVGYTFGSGTRLTVV.

V and J are TRBV7-9 and TRBJ2-1; unclear D gene. This CDR3 is 16 amino acids long. Per the germline V gene, CDR1 is SEHNR and CDR2 is FQNEAQ (reference sequence). The V end lost 5 bases, the J end lost 0 bases, and 14 bases lay between the germline ends. CDR3 sequence (DNA): TGTGCCAGCAGCCATCGACGATTAGTCTCCTACAATGAGCAGTTCTTC. Translating gives CASSHRRLVSYNEQFF.

V and J are TRBV12-5 and TRBJ1-1; D not resolved. The length of the CDR3 is 14 residues. V lost 6 bases, J lost 4 bases, and 15 bases lay in between. From germline, CDR1 is LGHNT and CDR2 FRNRAP. The DNA of the CDR3 is TGTGCTAGTGGCCTACCCCAGGAGGGCACTGAAGCTTTCTTT. Protein product: CASGLPQEGTEAFF.

The rearrangement joins TRBV6-4 to TRBJ1-1, with 8 nucleotides matching TRBD1. V lost 6 bases to trimming and J lost 4 bases; unmatched junction nucleotides: 4. CDR3 length equals 13 residues. CDR1 and CDR2 from the germline V gene are MRHNA and SNTAGT. The CDR3 loop reads CASSSTGVTEAFF. CDR3 DNA: TGTGCCAGCAGCTCGACAGGGGTCACTGAAGCTTTCTTT.

This chain joins TRBV19 and TRBJ1-1; possibly TRBD1 for D (5 bases). CDR3 length equals 14 residues. Deletions cut 10 bases from V and 4 bases from J, with 19 bases between. CDR1 is LNHDA, CDR2 SQIVND, per germline (reference sequence). CDR3 bases: TGTGCCACGCGAGGGGACCCGCTGGGCACTGAAGCTTTCTTT. Encoded protein: CATRGDPLGTEAFF.

This chain joins TRBV3-1 (or the pseudogene TRBV3-2) and TRBJ2-1, with 7 bases aligning to TRBD2. CDR1 and CDR2 (germline): LGHDT, YNNKEL (reference sequence). The CDR3 totals 16 residues. The V gene end was trimmed by 6 bases and the J gene end by 0 bases; junction bases not matched to a gene: 8. The CDR3 sequence: CASRPTSITSYNEQFF. The CDR3 nucleotides read TGTGCCAGCAGGCCGACTAGCATTACCTCCTACAATGAGCAGTTCTTC.